This TCR beta chain comes out of a study of a mutant IDH1 vaccine in newly diagnosed glioma. The wider study: Patients had received radiotherapy, temozolomide, or both previously, most receiving both. General study points: Vaccination induced immune responses in around 93% of patients.

The CDR3 has 16 amino acids. Germline CDR1 SGHAT, CDR2 FQDESV (reference sequence). V was trimmed by 5 bases and J by 1 base, leaving 14 bases between them. The protocol was immunoSEQ multiplex PCR, while the TCRdb copy is restricted to in-frame clones and leaves out a portion. Of approximately 16,000 clones detected, around 95% appear once; the ten largest clones hold 3.6%. Documented time point: baseline, week 1 (first vaccination visit). The treatment denotes: pre-vaccination baseline after standard-of-care therapy. Every donor had a new WHO grade 3 or 4 astrocytoma that was IDH1-mutant, with loss of nuclear ATRX. Worth noting for this clone: Its antigen is unknown.

The sample in question was peripheral blood mononuclear cells (PBMCs), obtained from a glioma patient treated with radiotherapy, temozolomide or both. This chain connects TRBV11-1 to TRBJ1-4; no clear D. This TCR came from a woman aged 18-29 years with glioma. Some clones in this sample may be carry-over from other donors' samples. Here the CDR3 reads CASSLRIIGTNEKLFF. The CDR3 region has the DNA TGTGCCAGCAGCCTACGGATCATCGGAACTAATGAAAAACTGTTTTTT.